A single sample gave rise to the 20 T cell receptor beta chains below, sequenced in a study of cytomegalovirus exposure and HLA in healthy donors. A multiplex PCR was run with 60 Vbeta primers and 13 Jbeta primers. Produced via immunoSEQ multiplex PCR; TCRdb's table is partial and in-frame only. Among more than 100,000 clones, 15% to 19% were seen once, and the ten largest hold about 1.9%. Sequenced sample: PBMCs. The receptors were sampled from a woman aged 18-35 years in good health and CMV-seronegative.

The table lists this clone with a few counts. In DNA, the CDR3 is TGTGCCACCAAGTTACAGGGGACAGAGACAGATACGCAGTATTTT. This translates into CATKLQGTETDTQYF. This chain joins TRBV6-6 and TRBJ2-3; 7 nucleotides align to TRBD1. In germline, CDR1 is MNHNY, CDR2 SVGAGI (reference sequence). The CDR3 sequence is 15 residues long. Trimming at V came to 10 bases and at J to 3 bases, leaving 13 bases not matched to a gene.

The CDR3 region has the DNA TGCGCCAGCAGCTCGCGGACAGAGAACACTGAAGCTTTCTTT. Amino acid sequence: CASSSRTENTEAFF. The chain joins TRBV5-1 to TRBJ1-1; D may be TRBD1 (6 bases). In germline, CDR1 is SGHRS, CDR2 YFSETQ. This CDR3 has 14 residues. Trimming pared 3 bases from V and 1 base from J, leaving 10 bases between.

CDR3 sequence reads: CASSLLSGDSQPQHF. The CDR3, as DNA: TGTGCCAGCAGTTTATTGTCAGGGGATAGTCAGCCCCAGCATTTT. V usage is TRBV28 and J usage is TRBJ1-5; TRBD1 might be the D (6 bases). V lost 1 base, J lost 6 bases, and 13 bases lay in between. This CDR3 has 15 residues. In germline, CDR1 is MDHEN, CDR2 SYDVKM.

The genes are TRBV28 and TRBJ2-2; D is ambiguous. V dropped 1 base and J dropped 1 base, with 10 bases sitting between them. CDR1 is MDHEN, CDR2 SYDVKM, per germline. The CDR3 runs to 16 residues. CDR3 region: CASSLYGRGNTGELFF. The DNA of the CDR3 is TGTGCCAGCAGTTTATATGGCAGAGGGAACACCGGGGAGCTGTTTTTT.

The rearrangement uses TRBV29-1 and TRBJ2-1, with 9 bases lining up with TRBD1. The J segment lost 1 base and the V segment lost 4 bases, leaving 2 bases of the junction unmatched. The CDR3 runs 14 residues. Looked up from germline, CDR1 is SQVTM and CDR2 is ANQGSEA. This CDR3 is CSVAGTGSYNEQFF. In DNA, the CDR3 is TGCAGCGTTGCTGGGACAGGGTCCTACAATGAGCAGTTCTTC.

The chain links TRBV28 to TRBJ1-4; D gene ambiguous. V was clipped by 8 bases and J by 8 bases, with 24 bases between them. The CDR3 covers 16 residues. Germline V gives CDR1 MDHEN, CDR2 SYDVKM. CDR3 region: CASLHHRKPSHEKLFF. In DNA, the CDR3 is TGTGCCAGCCTACACCACAGAAAACCCTCCCACGAAAAACTGTTTTTT. Filled out from reference TRBV28 and TRBJ1-4, the complete variable domain reads DVKVTQSSRYLVKRTGEKVFLECVQDMDHENMFWYRQDPGLGLRLIYFSYDVKMKEKGDIPEGYSVSREKKERFSLILESASTNQTSMYLCASLHHRKPSHEKLFFGSGTQLSVL.

The rearrangement joins TRBV4-1 to TRBJ2-1, with 8 nucleotides matching TRBD2. Germline values: CDR1 MGHRA, CDR2 YSYEKL. The CDR3 is 16 amino acids. J was trimmed by 2 bases and V by 2 bases; bases with no gene match: 5. CDR3 region: CASSQYSGTAYNEQFF. CDR3 DNA: TGCGCCAGCAGCCAATATAGCGGGACGGCCTACAATGAGCAGTTCTTC.

This clone has more than one count but fewer than ten. This sequence joins TRBV6-5 and TRBJ1-2, with D possibly being TRBD1 (5 bases). CDR1 MNHEY and CDR2 SVGAGI come from the germline V gene. The V end was cut by 5 bases, the J end by 8 bases, with 15 bases between. The CDR3 covers 13 residues. The CDR3 nucleotides read TGTGCCAGCAGTCCGCCTCAGGGAGGCGGCTACACCTTC. Encoded protein: CASSPPQGGGYTF.

V gene TRBV7-2 combines with J gene TRBJ1-1; unclear D gene. The CDR3 covers 13 residues. Germline CDR1 and CDR2: SGHTA and FQGNSA. V was cut by 5 bases and J by 7 bases, with 14 bases left in between. The CDR3 here is CASSGGVTGEAFF. CDR3 nucleotide sequence: TGTGCCAGCAGCGGCGGGGTGACCGGTGAAGCTTTCTTT.

The J gene is TRBJ2-5, the V gene TRBV4-1; D is possibly TRBD1 (6 bases). The length of the CDR3 is 17 residues. Trimming took off 1 base at V and 4 bases at J, with 19 bases between the two ends. Germline V gene sequence: CDR1 MGHRA, CDR2 YSYEKL. The CDR3 protein is CASSQGGRLAVGETQYF. Here the CDR3 DNA reads TGCGCCAGCAGCCAAGGGGGGCGGCTAGCAGTAGGAGAGACCCAGTACTTC.

V is TRBV5-1 and J is TRBJ2-7; tentatively, D is TRBD1 (6 bases). Germline CDR1 reads SGHRS; CDR2 reads YFSETQ. The CDR3 contains 15 residues. V was clipped by 0 bases and J by 0 bases, with 10 bases between them. The CDR3 is CASSLGQDRSYEQYF. CDR3 bases: TGCGCCAGCAGCTTGGGACAGGACCGCTCCTACGAGCAGTACTTC.

The chain has TRBV29-1 and TRBJ2-1, with 7 bases fitting TRBD1. Unmatched junction bases numbered 13, after V lost 7 bases and J lost 7 bases. Per germline, CDR1 SQVTM and CDR2 ANQGSEA. This CDR3 has 14 residues. The DNA for the CDR3 is TGCAGCGCTGTGACAGGGTTGGGGGTTAATGAGCAGTTCTTC. Its protein is CSAVTGLGVNEQFF.

This clone has only a few counts. The DNA of the CDR3 is TGTGCCAGCAGCTCGGTAGACAGGGGGCGGAAAACTGAAGCTTTCTTT. Its protein is CASSSVDRGRKTEAFF. This chain uses TRBV7-9 with TRBJ1-1; 10 bases are a match to TRBD1. V trimming: 4 bases; J trimming: 5 bases; junction bases outside the gene matches: 10. Germline CDR1 is SEHNR and CDR2 is FQNEAQ (reference sequence). The CDR3 runs to 16 residues.

This clone was seen a few times. The chain carries TRBV28 and TRBJ1-5; perhaps TRBD1 as D (6 bases). The germline V gene encodes CDR1 MDHEN and CDR2 SYDVKM. Trimming pared 4 bases from V and 4 bases from J, leaving 11 bases between. CDR3 length: 14 residues. DNA of the CDR3: TGTGCCAGCAGTTCACAGGGCTTAAATCAGCCCCAGCATTTT. It is translated as CASSSQGLNQPQHF.

The rearrangement links TRBV2 to TRBJ2-3; 10 positions match TRBD2. V was clipped by 2 bases and J by 5 bases; unmatched bases: 4. The germline V gene has CDR1 SNHLY and CDR2 FYNNEI. The CDR3 spans 15 residues. The CDR3, as DNA: TGTGCCAGCAGTGAATTGGCTAGCGGGGGAGATACGCAGTATTTT. Protein sequence: CASSELASGGDTQYF. The complete variable domain, with remaining parts taken from reference TRBV2 and TRBJ2-3, reads EPEVTQTPSHQVTQMGQEVILRCVPISNHLYFYWYRQILGQKVEFLVSFYNNEISEKSEIFDDQFSVERPDGSNFTLKIRSTKLEDSAMYFCASSELASGGDTQYFGPGTRLTVL.

In this sample, this clone turned up a few times. The junction shows a germline mismatch at one end, possibly a read error. The chain joins TRBV4-1 to TRBJ2-2, with 10 bases that match TRBD1. The length of the CDR3 is 12 residues. Germline CDR1 and CDR2: MGHRA and YSYEKL. CDR3 coding DNA: TGCGCCAGCAGCCCAGGACAGGGGGAGGTGTTTTTT. It codes for CASSPGQGEVFF.

This clone was seen a few times. The chain carries TRBV19 and TRBJ1-1; the D gene is possibly TRBD1 (6 bases). The CDR3 has 14 residues. Trimming stripped 6 bases from V and 5 bases from J, with 16 bases between. CDR1 and CDR2 (germline): LNHDA, SQIVND (reference sequence). CDR3 nucleotides: TGTGCCAGTAGGCCGACAGGCGGGGGTACTGAAGCTTTCTTT. Translation: CASRPTGGGTEAFF.

This chain connects TRBV5-1 to TRBJ2-2, with 7 positions matching TRBD1. Germline V CDR1 and CDR2: SGHRS, YFSETQ. This CDR3 spans 15 amino acids. Trimming cost V 0 bases and J 4 bases; bases outside gene matches: 3. CDR3 residues: CASSLEGGPTGELFF. The CDR3 coding sequence is TGCGCCAGCAGCTTGGAAGGGGGCCCCACCGGGGAGCTGTTTTTT. Full variable domain (rest looked up from reference TRBV5-1 and TRBJ2-2): KAGVTQTPRYLIKTRGQQVTLSCSPISGHRSVSWYQQTPGQGLQFLFEYFSETQRNKGNFPGRFSGRQFSNSRSEMNVSTLELGDSALYLCASSLEGGPTGELFFGEGSRLTVL.

This clone came up a few times. The J gene is TRBJ1-4, the V gene TRBV19, with a possible D match to TRBD1 (6 bases). The CDR3 has 15 residues. Per the germline V gene, CDR1 is LNHDA and CDR2 is SQIVND (reference sequence). The germline V and J ends were trimmed by 9 bases and 3 bases, with 17 bases remaining between them. The CDR3 spells CASEYRGGSNEKLFF. The CDR3 DNA is TGTGCCAGCGAGTATAGGGGGGGATCTAATGAAAAACTGTTTTTT.

CDR3 in DNA: TGCGCCAGCAGCTCGGTTGGGGGACTAGCGAAGGAGCAGTTCTTC. Residues: CASSSVGGLAKEQFF. The genes are TRBV5-1 and TRBJ2-1; 10 bases align to TRBD2. The germline V gene has CDR1 SGHRS and CDR2 YFSETQ. The CDR3 is 15 residues long. With V trimmed by 3 bases and J by 10 bases, 10 bases remained unmatched.